This entry lists 2 T cell receptor beta chains sequenced from one sample in a study of T cells in Graves' hyperthyroidism and ophthalmopathy. There were TCR beta CDR3 regions amplified from RNA transcripts. TCR CDR3 regions were first amplified by RT-PCR with HTBI primers. TCRdb redid the calling of the multiplex PCR reads with MiXCR, one entry per CDR3 protein. The sample records 300,000 to 450,000 distinct CDR3 sequences, more than 15% being singletons. The sequenced material came from blood. These receptors were taken from a woman aged 18-30 years with Graves' hyperthyroidism that later progressed to Graves' ophthalmopathy.

The V gene is TRBV19, the J gene TRBJ2-7; tentative D call: TRBD1 (6 bases). The germline V gene encodes CDR1 LNHDA and CDR2 SQIVND (reference sequence). This CDR3 comprises 12 residues. V was pared by 10 bases and J by 2 bases, with 12 bases between. CDR3 sequence reads: CATSDRTYEQYF. The CDR3 coding sequence is TGTGCCACCTCGGACAGAACCTACGAGCAGTACTTC.

This clonotype occurred many times. This rearrangement joins TRBV30 to TRBJ1-2, with D unclear. Trimming removed 2 bases at V and 7 bases at J, with 14 bases between. CDR1 and CDR2 from the germline V gene are GTSNPN and SVGIG (reference sequence). The CDR3 is 13 residues long. CDR3 protein: CAWSPNIGSGYTF. Here the CDR3 DNA reads TGTGCCTGGAGTCCAAATATTGGGTCTGGCTACACCTTC. The full variable domain, its missing parts supplied by reference TRBV30 and TRBJ1-2, is SQTIHQWPATLVQPVGSPLSLECTVEGTSNPNLYWYRQAAGRGLQLLFYSVGIGQISSEVPQNLSASRPQDRQFILSSKKLLLSDSGFYLCAWSPNIGSGYTFGSGTRLTVV.